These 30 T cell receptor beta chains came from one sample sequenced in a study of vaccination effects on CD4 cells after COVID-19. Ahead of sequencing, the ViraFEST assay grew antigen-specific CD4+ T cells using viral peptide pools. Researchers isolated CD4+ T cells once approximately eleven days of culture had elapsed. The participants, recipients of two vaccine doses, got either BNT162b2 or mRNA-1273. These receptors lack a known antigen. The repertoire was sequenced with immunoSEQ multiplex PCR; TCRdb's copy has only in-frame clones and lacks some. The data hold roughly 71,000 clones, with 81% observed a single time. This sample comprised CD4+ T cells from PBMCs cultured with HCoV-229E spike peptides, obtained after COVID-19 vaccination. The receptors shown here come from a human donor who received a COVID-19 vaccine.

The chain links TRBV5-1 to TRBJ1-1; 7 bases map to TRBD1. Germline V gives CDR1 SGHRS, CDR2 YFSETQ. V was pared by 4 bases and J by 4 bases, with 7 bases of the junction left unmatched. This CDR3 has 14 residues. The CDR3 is CASSLTGPPTEAFF. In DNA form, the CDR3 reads TGCGCCAGCAGCCTGACAGGGCCGCCCACTGAAGCTTTCTTT.

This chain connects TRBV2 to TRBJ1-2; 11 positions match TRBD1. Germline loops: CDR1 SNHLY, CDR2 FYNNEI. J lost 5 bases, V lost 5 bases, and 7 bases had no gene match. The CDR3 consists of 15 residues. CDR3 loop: CASSLGTGGGYGYTF. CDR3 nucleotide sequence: TGTGCCAGCAGTCTTGGGACAGGGGGAGGGTATGGCTACACCTTC.

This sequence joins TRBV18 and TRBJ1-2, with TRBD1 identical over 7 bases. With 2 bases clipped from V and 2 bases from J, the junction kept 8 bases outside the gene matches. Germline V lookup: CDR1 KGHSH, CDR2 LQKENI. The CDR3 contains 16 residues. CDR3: CASSPGVGQTNYGYTF. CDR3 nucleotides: TGTGCCAGCTCACCAGGAGTGGGACAGACGAACTATGGCTACACCTTC.

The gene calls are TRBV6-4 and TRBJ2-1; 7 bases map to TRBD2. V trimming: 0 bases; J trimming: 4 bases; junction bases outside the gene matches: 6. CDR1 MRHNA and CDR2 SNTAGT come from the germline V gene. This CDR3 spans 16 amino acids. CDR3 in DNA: TGTGCCAGCAGTGACTCGACACTAGCGCCGTACAATGAGCAGTTCTTC. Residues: CASSDSTLAPYNEQFF.

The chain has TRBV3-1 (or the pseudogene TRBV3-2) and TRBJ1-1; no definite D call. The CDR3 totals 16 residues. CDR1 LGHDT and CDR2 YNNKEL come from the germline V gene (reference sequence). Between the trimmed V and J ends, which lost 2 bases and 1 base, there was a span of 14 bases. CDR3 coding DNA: TGTGCCAGCAGCCAAAGACGGACCGTGGGGAACACTGAAGCTTTCTTT. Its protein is CASSQRRTVGNTEAFF.

The CDR3 DNA reads TGCAGCGTTGCAAGAGGGAGAGAGGATACGCAGTATTTT. Amino acid sequence: CSVARGREDTQYF. The chain is built from TRBV29-1 and TRBJ2-3, with a weak D call TRBD2 (5 bases). The CDR3 is 13 amino acids. CDR1 is SQVTM and CDR2 is ANQGSEA in the germline V gene. V was clipped by 4 bases and J by 6 bases, with 14 bases between them.

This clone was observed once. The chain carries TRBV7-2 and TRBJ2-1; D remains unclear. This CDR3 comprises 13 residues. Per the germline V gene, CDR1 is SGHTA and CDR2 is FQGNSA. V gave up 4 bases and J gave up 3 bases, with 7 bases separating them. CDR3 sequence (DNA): TGTGCCAGCAGCTGGTCGAGCTACAATGAGCAGTTCTTC. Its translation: CASSWSSYNEQFF. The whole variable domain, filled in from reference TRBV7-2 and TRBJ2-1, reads GAGVSQSPSNKVTEKGKDVELRCDPISGHTALYWYRQSLGQGLEFLIYFQGNSAPDKSGLPSDRFSAERTGGSVSTLTIQRTQQEDSAVYLCASSWSSYNEQFFGPGTRLTVL.

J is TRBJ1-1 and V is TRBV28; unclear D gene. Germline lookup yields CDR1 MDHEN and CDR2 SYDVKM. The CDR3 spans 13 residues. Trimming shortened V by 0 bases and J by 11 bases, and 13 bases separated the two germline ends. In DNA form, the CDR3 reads TGTGCCAGCAGTTTATGGACGCGGAGTTCGGCTTTCTTT. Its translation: CASSLWTRSSAFF. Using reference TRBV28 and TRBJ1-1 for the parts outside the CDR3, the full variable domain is DVKVTQSSRYLVKRTGEKVFLECVQDMDHENMFWYRQDPGLGLRLIYFSYDVKMKEKGDIPEGYSVSREKKERFSLILESASTNQTSMYLCASSLWTRSSAFFGQGTRLTVV.

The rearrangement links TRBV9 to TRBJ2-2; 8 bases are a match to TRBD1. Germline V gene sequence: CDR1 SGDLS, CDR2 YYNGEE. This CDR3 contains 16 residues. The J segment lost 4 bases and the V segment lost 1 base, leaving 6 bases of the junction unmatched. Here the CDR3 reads CASSVLGQVATGELFF. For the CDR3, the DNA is TGTGCCAGCAGCGTATTGGGACAGGTTGCCACCGGGGAGCTGTTTTTT.

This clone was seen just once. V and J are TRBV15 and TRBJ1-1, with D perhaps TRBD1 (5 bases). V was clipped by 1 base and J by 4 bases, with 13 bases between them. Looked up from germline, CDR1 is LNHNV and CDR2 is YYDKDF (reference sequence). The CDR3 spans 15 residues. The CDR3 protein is CATSRVGGDGTEAFF. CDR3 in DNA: TGTGCCACCAGCAGAGTAGGAGGGGATGGCACTGAAGCTTTCTTT.

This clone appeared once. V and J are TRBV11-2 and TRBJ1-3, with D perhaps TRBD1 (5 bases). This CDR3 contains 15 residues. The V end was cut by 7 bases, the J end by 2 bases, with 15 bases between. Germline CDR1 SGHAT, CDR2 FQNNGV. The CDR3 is CASTKTGGAGNTIYF. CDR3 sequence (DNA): TGTGCCAGCACCAAAACGGGGGGTGCTGGAAACACCATATATTTT. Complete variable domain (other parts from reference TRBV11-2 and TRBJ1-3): EAGVAQSPRYKIIEKRQSVAFWCNPISGHATLYWYQQILGQGPKLLIQFQNNGVVDDSQLPKDRFSAERLKGVDSTLKIQPAKLEDSAVYLCASTKTGGAGNTIYFGEGSWLTVV.

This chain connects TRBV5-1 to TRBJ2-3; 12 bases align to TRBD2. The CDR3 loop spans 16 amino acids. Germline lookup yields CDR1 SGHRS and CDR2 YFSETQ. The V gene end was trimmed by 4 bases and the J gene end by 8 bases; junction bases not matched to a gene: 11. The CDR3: CASSVTTSGGTGTQYF. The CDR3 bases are TGCGCCAGCAGCGTGACCACTAGCGGGGGGACGGGTACGCAGTATTTT.

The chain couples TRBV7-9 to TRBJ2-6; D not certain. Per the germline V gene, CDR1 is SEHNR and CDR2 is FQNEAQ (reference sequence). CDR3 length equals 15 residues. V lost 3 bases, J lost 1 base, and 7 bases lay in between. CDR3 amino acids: CASSLVGSGANVLTF. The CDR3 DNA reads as TGTGCCAGCAGCTTGGTGGGTTCTGGGGCCAACGTCCTGACTTTC.

The CDR3 DNA is TGTGCCTGGAGCCATAAAACCCCGGTCTCGAGGGAAAAACTGTTTTTT. It yields the protein CAWSHKTPVSREKLFF. The V call is TRBV30, the J call TRBJ1-4; the D is unclear. This CDR3 is 16 amino acids long. Germline values: CDR1 GTSNPN, CDR2 SVGIG (reference sequence). Trimming took 3 bases from V and 8 from J, leaving 22 bases between them.

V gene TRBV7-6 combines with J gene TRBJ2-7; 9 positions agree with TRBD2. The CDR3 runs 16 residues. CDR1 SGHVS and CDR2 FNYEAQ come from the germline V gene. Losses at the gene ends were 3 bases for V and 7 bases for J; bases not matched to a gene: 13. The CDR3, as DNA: TGTGCCAGCAGCTTGGGAACGCGGGGGGGGGCGAGTGAGCAGTACGTC. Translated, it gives CASSLGTRGGASEQYV.

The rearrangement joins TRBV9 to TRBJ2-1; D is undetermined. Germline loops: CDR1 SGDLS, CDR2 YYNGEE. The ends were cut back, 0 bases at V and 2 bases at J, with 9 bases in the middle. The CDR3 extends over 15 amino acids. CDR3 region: CASSVGGQAYNEQFF. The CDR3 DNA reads TGTGCCAGCAGCGTAGGGGGTCAGGCCTACAATGAGCAGTTCTTC. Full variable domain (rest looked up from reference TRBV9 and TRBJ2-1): DSGVTQTPKHLITATGQRVTLRCSPRSGDLSVYWYQQSLDQGLQFLIQYYNGEERAKGNILERFSAQQFPDLHSELNLSSLELGDSALYFCASSVGGQAYNEQFFGPGTRLTVL.

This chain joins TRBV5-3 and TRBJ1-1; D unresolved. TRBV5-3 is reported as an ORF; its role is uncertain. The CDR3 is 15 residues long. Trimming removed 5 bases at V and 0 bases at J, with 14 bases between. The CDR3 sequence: CARRAGSLMNTEAFF. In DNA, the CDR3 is TGTGCCAGAAGGGCTGGTAGCCTTATGAACACTGAAGCTTTCTTT.

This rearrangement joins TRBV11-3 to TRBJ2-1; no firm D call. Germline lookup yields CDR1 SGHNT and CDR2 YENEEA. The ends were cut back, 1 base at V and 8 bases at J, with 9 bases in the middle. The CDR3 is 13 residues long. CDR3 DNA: TGTGCCAGCAGCTTAGGTGAGCAGCATGAGCAGTTCTTC. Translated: CASSLGEQHEQFF.

CDR3 sequence reads: CASGGTGSYEQYV. The DNA of the CDR3 is TGTGCCAGCGGAGGGACGGGCTCCTACGAGCAGTACGTC. The rearrangement joins TRBV28 to TRBJ2-7; D is perhaps TRBD2 (6 bases). Germline lookup yields CDR1 MDHEN and CDR2 SYDVKM. The CDR3 covers 13 residues. V was trimmed by 8 bases and J by 0 bases, leaving 11 bases between them.

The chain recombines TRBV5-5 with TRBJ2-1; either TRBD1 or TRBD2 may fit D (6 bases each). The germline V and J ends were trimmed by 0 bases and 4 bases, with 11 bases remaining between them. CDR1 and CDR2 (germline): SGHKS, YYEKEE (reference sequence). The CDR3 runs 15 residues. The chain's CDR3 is CASSLEGGTYNEQFF. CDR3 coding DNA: TGTGCCAGCAGCTTGGAGGGGGGCACTTACAATGAGCAGTTCTTC.

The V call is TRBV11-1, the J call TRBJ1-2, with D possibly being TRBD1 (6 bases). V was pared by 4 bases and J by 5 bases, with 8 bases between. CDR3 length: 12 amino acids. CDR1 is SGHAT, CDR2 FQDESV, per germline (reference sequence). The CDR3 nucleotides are TGTGCCAGCAGCTCGACAGGTTATGGCTACACCTTC. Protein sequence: CASSSTGYGYTF.

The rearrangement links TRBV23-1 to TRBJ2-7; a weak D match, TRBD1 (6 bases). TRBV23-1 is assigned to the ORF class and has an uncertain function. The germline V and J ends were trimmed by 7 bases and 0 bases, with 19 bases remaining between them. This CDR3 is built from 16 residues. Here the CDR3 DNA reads TGCGCCAGCAATCTCCCAGGACAGCTCAGCTCCTACGAGCAGTACGTC. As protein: CASNLPGQLSSYEQYV.

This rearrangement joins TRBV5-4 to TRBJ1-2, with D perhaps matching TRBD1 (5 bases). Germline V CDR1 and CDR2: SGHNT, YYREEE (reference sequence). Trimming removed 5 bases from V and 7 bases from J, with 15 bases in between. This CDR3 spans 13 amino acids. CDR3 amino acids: CASSISGGSGYTF. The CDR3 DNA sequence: TGTGCCAGCAGTATCTCGGGGGGGAGTGGCTACACCTTC.

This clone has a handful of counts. The CDR3 spells CSLRDRVGGYTF. CDR3 nucleotide sequence: TGCAGCCTCCGGGACAGGGTAGGCGGCTACACCTTC. The chain has TRBV29-1 and TRBJ1-2; 9 bases map to TRBD1. This CDR3 contains 12 residues. Germline CDR1 SQVTM, CDR2 ANQGSEA. The ends lost 8 bases at V and 8 bases at J; junction bases unmatched: 9.

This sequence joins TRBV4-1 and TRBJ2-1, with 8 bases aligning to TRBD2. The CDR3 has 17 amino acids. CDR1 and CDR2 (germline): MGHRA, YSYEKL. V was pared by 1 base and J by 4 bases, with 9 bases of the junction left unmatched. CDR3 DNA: TGCGCCAGCAGCCAAGGACTAATACTAGCGGTGTACAATGAGCAGTTCTTC. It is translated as CASSQGLILAVYNEQFF.

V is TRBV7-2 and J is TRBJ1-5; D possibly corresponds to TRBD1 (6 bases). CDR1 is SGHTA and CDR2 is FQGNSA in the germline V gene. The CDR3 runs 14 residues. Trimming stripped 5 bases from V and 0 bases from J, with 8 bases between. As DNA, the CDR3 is TGTGCCAGCAGCGGGGACATTAGCAATCAGCCCCAGCATTTT. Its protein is CASSGDISNQPQHF.

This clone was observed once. The CDR3 nucleotides are TGTGCCAGCAGGGGCCTGGGCACTGAAGCTTTCTTT. Its protein is CASRGLGTEAFF. The rearrangement links TRBV28 to TRBJ1-1, with D hard to call. The CDR3 consists of 12 residues. The ends were cut back, 6 bases at V and 4 bases at J, with 9 bases in the middle. Germline V gene lookup returns CDR1 MDHEN and CDR2 SYDVKM. Using reference TRBV28 and TRBJ1-1 for the parts outside the CDR3, the full variable domain is DVKVTQSSRYLVKRTGEKVFLECVQDMDHENMFWYRQDPGLGLRLIYFSYDVKMKEKGDIPEGYSVSREKKERFSLILESASTNQTSMYLCASRGLGTEAFFGQGTRLTVV.

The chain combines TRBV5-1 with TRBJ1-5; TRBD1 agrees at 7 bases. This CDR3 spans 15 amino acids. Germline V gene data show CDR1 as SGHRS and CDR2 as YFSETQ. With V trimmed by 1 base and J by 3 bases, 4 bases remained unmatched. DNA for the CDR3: TGCGCCAGCAGCTTGACAGGGGATTACAATCAGCCCCAGCATTTT. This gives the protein CASSLTGDYNQPQHF.

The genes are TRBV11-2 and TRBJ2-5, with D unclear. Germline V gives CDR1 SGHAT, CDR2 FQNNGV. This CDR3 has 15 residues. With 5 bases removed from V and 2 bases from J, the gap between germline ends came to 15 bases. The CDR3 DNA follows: TGTGCCAGCAGCATACGCATTATGGCACAAGAGACCCAGTACTTC. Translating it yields CASSIRIMAQETQYF.

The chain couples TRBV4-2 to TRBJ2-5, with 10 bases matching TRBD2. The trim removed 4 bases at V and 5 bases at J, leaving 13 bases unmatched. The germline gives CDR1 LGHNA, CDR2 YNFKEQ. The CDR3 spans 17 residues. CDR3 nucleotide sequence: TGTGCCAGCAGCCCCCATCGGTTTAGCGGGGGGCTCGAGACCCAGTACTTC. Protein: CASSPHRFSGGLETQYF.